Sequencing of this TCR beta chain was carried out in a study of T cells in Graves' hyperthyroidism and ophthalmopathy. Germline V gives CDR1 DFQATT, CDR2 SNEGSKA (reference sequence). This CDR3 is built from 17 residues. V shed 0 bases, J shed 10 bases, and the junction held 12 bases outside the gene matches. From RNA transcripts, TCR beta CDR3 regions were amplified. HTBI primers were used for first-round RT-PCR of the TCR CDR3. TCRdb ran MiXCR on the multiplex PCR reads and lists one entry per CDR3 protein. The sample carries a few hundred thousand distinct CDR3 sequences, 20% to 25% recorded once. This clonotype showed up just a few times.

The chain carries TRBV20-1 and TRBJ2-1; 13 bases are a match to TRBD2. This receptor was taken from a man aged 50-60 years with Graves' hyperthyroidism. The sequencing sample was made of blood. The CDR3 is CSARDVVGLAGLGEQFF. CDR3 in DNA: TGCAGTGCTAGAGATGTGGTGGGACTAGCGGGATTAGGGGAGCAGTTCTTC.